These 14 T cell receptor beta chains originate from one sample sequenced in a study of T cells in Graves' hyperthyroidism and ophthalmopathy (dated by TCRdb to between 2018 and 2021). Library creation used multiplex PCR. Sequencing instrument: Illumina HiSeq 2000. The TCR beta CDR3 regions were amplified from the RNA transcripts. For the first round of RT-PCR on the TCR CDR3, the HTBI primer set was used together with the Qiagen OneStep RT-PCR kit. TCRdb reprocessed the public reads (quality trimming at Q25 with fastp, clone calling with MiXCR) and kept in-frame beta chains. CDR3 protein duplicates are merged, each entry listing the most common genes and DNA. The sample table contains hundreds of thousands of distinct CDR3 sequences; only one count was recorded for approximately 15% of them. 20% to 25% of the sample is taken by the ten largest. The sequenced sample was blood. The source is a woman aged 25 to 39 with Graves' hyperthyroidism.

The rearrangement uses TRBV10-3 and TRBJ2-3, with D possibly being TRBD1 (6 bases). CDR1 ENHRY and CDR2 SYGVKD come from the germline V gene. Trimming pared 5 bases from V and 2 bases from J, leaving 14 bases between. The CDR3 is made up of 15 amino acids. The CDR3 sequence is CAISPRGEITDTQYF. The CDR3, as DNA: TGTGCCATCAGTCCCAGGGGCGAAATCACAGATACGCAGTATTTT.

This clonotype was found many times. V is TRBV7-2 and J is TRBJ1-3, with D unresolved. The CDR3 runs to 14 residues. Germline CDR1 SGHTA, CDR2 FQGNSA. Trimming removed 6 bases from V and 0 bases from J, with 9 bases in between. The CDR3: CASRLTVSGNTIYF. The CDR3 nucleotides read TGTGCCAGCAGACTAACGGTCTCTGGAAACACCATATATTTT.

This clonotype showed up just a few times. The genes are TRBV28 and TRBJ1-4; D is perhaps TRBD1 (6 bases). CDR1 MDHEN and CDR2 SYDVKM come from the germline V gene. The CDR3 is 17 amino acids. V was cut by 5 bases and J by 6 bases, with 22 bases left in between. CDR3 bases: TGTGCCAGCAGTGACATGGTGTTACAGGGTCCGGATGAAAAACTGTTTTTT. Encoded protein: CASSDMVLQGPDEKLFF.

V gene TRBV6-2 or TRBV6-3 combines with J gene TRBJ2-7; possibly TRBD1 for D (6 bases). Germline V gene lookup returns CDR1 MNHEY and CDR2 SVGEGT. CDR3 length equals 16 residues. Trimming stripped 4 bases from V and 3 bases from J, with 19 bases between. CDR3 nucleotides: TGTGCCAGCAGTTCTCCCGCCGTCACAGGGCGCTACGAGCAGTACTTC. Its translation is CASSSPAVTGRYEQYF.

This chain joins TRBV29-1 and TRBJ2-1, with 16 bases identical to TRBD2. The CDR3 loop spans 18 amino acids. Germline trimming cut 3 bases from V and 0 bases from J; bases unmatched to any gene: 5. Germline-derived CDR1 and CDR2 are SQVTM and ANQGSEA. Written as DNA, the CDR3 is TGCAGCGTTGATCCGGGACTAGCGGGAGGGGGCTCCTACAATGAGCAGTTCTTC. Its translation: CSVDPGLAGGGSYNEQFF.

CDR3 nucleotides: TGTGCCAGCAGCCTAAGGGGACCGGACCTCGACTATGGCTACACCTTC. Translating it yields CASSLRGPDLDYGYTF. The rearrangement uses TRBV7-9 and TRBJ1-2; tentatively, D is TRBD1 (5 bases). Germline V gene sequence: CDR1 SEHNR, CDR2 FQNEAQ (reference sequence). The germline V and J ends were trimmed by 5 bases and 3 bases, with 19 bases remaining between them. The CDR3 is 16 residues long.

This clonotype has ten or more counts. The rearrangement links TRBV6-1 to TRBJ1-1, with 7 positions matching TRBD1. CDR1 and CDR2 from the germline V gene are MNHNS and SASEGT. The CDR3 is 14 amino acids. V was pared by 5 bases and J by 5 bases, with 8 bases of the junction left unmatched. Here the CDR3 reads CASSPRGLETEAFF. CDR3 DNA: TGTGCCAGCAGTCCCAGGGGGTTGGAAACTGAAGCTTTCTTT.

This clonotype occurred many times. This chain uses TRBV7-6 with TRBJ2-1; the match to TRBD2 covers 11 bases. V lost 6 bases, J lost 4 bases, and 8 bases stayed unmatched. The germline V gene encodes CDR1 SGHVS and CDR2 FNYEAQ. This CDR3 has 16 amino acids. In DNA, the CDR3 is TGTGCCAGCAGTCACGATAGCGGGAGGGTTTACAATGAGCAGTTCTTC. Translated: CASSHDSGRVYNEQFF.

This clonotype was detected ten times or more. The chain couples TRBV6-1 to TRBJ1-2; 7 nucleotides line up with TRBD1. Germline V gene data show CDR1 as MNHNS and CDR2 as SASEGT. The CDR3 has 15 residues. The junction had 9 bases not matched to a gene; V was cut back by 4 bases and J by 4 bases. The CDR3 DNA reads TGTGCCAGCAGTGGTCATCCGGGACAGCTCTATGGCTACACCTTC. This sequence encodes CASSGHPGQLYGYTF.

This clonotype appeared many times. This sequence joins TRBV24-1 and TRBJ2-1, with 7 positions matching TRBD2. Trimming at V came to 3 bases and at J to 2 bases, leaving 3 bases not matched to a gene. CDR1 and CDR2 (germline): KGHDR, SFDVKD. The CDR3 is 15 amino acids. Here the CDR3 reads CATSDTSVPYNEQFF. In DNA, the CDR3 is TGTGCCACCAGTGATACTAGCGTACCCTACAATGAGCAGTTCTTC.

This clonotype was recorded at least ten times. V gene TRBV20-1 combines with J gene TRBJ1-5, with 8 bases lining up with TRBD1. The length of the CDR3 is 15 residues. V lost 5 bases to trimming and J lost 3 bases; unmatched junction nucleotides: 9. Germline CDR1 reads DFQATT; CDR2 reads SNEGSKA (reference sequence). CDR3 sequence (DNA): TGCAGTGCTGAGATGGCGGACAGGGTCAATCAGCCCCAGCATTTT. Its translation is CSAEMADRVNQPQHF.

This rearrangement joins TRBV19 to TRBJ2-7, with a possible D match to TRBD2 (6 bases). The V end was cut by 3 bases, the J end by 2 bases, with 17 bases between. Germline V lookup: CDR1 LNHDA, CDR2 SQIVND (reference sequence). CDR3 length equals 16 residues. The CDR3 reads CASSIYEGLRPYEQYF. In DNA, the CDR3 is TGTGCCAGTAGTATTTACGAGGGACTGCGGCCCTACGAGCAGTACTTC.

This clonotype has a count of ten or more. This chain joins TRBV12-3 or TRBV12-4 and TRBJ1-2; 8 bases map to TRBD1. There are 15 residues in the CDR3. The V segment lost 8 bases and the J segment 0 bases; nucleotides outside the gene matches: 8. This chain's CDR3 is CASARDRHPNYGYTF. CDR3 DNA: TGTGCCAGCGCCCGGGACAGGCATCCTAACTATGGCTACACCTTC.

This clonotype was recorded a few times. The J gene is TRBJ2-1, the V gene TRBV19; the match to TRBD2 covers 13 bases. This CDR3 region has 15 residues. The germline gives CDR1 LNHDA, CDR2 SQIVND (reference sequence). Trimming removed 5 bases from V and 15 bases from J; junction bases left unmatched: 13. The CDR3: CASSPLPGLAGSPFF. The CDR3 region has the DNA TGTGCCAGTAGTCCACTCCCGGGACTAGCGGGAAGTCCGTTCTTC. Drawing the rest from reference TRBV19 and TRBJ2-1, the complete variable domain is DGGITQSPKYLFRKEGQNVTLSCEQNLNHDAMYWYRQDPGQGLRLIYYSQIVNDFQKGDIAEGYSVSREKKESFPLTVTSAQKNPTAFYLCASSPLPGLAGSPFFGPGTRLTVL.